Reported below is one T cell receptor (beta chain). The sample is drawn from a study of blood T cell repertoires in COVID-19. At the level of the study: The United States, Italy and Spain provided the acute and convalescent COVID-19 samples. From T cells, B-cell-depleted T cells, or PBMCs came the material, which was cDNA or gDNA.

The trim removed 5 bases at V and 5 bases at J, leaving 11 bases unmatched. The germline V gene has CDR1 PRHDT and CDR2 FYEKMQ (reference sequence). CDR3 length: 16 residues. In the authors' workflow: It was from reference gene primer amplification that nucleated cell counts were estimated. Sequencing used immunoSEQ multiplex PCR; TCRdb keeps in-frame clones, though not all of them. V and J calls and clone size come straight from that table; D and trimming were deduced from the DNA. The sample lists roughly 120,000 clones, approximately 85% occurring once. The sample was peripheral blood. This TCR was recovered from an elderly man with acute or convalescent COVID-19. This chain links TRBV13 with TRBJ1-1; 10 positions match TRBD1. The CDR3 region is CASSGSRDRGGTEAFF. DNA of the CDR3: TGTGCCAGCAGCGGCTCGAGGGACAGGGGCGGGACTGAAGCTTTCTTT.